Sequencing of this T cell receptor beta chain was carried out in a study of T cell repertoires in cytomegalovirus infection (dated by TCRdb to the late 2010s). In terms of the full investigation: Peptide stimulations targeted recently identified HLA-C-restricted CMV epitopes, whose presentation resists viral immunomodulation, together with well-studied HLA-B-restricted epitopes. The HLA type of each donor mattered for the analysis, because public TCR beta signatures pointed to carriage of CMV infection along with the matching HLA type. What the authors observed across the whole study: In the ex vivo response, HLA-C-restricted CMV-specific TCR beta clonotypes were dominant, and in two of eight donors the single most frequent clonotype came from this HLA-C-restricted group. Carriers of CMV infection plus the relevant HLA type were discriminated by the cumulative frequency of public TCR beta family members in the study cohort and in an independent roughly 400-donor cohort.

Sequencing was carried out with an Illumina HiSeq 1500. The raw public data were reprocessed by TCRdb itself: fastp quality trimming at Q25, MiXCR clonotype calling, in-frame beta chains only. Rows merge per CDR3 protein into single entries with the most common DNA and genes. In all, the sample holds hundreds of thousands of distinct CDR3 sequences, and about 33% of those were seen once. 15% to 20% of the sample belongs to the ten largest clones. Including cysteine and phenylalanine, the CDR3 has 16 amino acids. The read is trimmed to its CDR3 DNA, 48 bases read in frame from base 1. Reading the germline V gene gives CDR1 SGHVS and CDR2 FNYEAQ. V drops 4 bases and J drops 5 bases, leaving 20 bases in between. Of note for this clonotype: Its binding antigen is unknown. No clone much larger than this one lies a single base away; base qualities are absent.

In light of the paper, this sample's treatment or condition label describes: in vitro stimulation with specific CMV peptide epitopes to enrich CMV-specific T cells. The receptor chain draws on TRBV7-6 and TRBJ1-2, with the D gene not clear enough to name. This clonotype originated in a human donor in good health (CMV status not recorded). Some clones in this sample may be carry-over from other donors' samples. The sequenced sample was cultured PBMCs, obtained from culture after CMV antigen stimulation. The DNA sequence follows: TGTGCCAGCAGCTCCCTTGGGTTTGCGGCGGGGTATGGCTACACCTTC. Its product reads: CASSSLGFAAGYGYTF.